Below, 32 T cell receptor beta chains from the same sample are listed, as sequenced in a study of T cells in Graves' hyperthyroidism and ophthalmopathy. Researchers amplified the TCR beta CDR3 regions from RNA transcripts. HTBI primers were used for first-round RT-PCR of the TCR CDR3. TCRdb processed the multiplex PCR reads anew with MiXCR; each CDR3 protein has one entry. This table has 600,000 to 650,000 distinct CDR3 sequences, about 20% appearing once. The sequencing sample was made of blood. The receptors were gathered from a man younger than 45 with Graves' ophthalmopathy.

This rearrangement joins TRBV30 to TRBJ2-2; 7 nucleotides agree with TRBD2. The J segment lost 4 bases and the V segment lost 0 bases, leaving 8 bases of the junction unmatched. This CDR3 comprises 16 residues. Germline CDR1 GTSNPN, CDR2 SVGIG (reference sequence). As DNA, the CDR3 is TGTGCCTGGAGTGTATGGGCGGGAGCAGTCACCGGGGAGCTGTTTTTT. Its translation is CAWSVWAGAVTGELFF.

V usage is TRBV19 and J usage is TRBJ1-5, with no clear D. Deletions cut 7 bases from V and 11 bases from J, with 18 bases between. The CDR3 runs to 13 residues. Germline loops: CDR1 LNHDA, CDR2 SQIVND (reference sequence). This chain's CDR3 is CASTARHFMAQHF. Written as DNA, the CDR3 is TGTGCCAGTACGGCCCGCCATTTCATGGCCCAGCATTTT.

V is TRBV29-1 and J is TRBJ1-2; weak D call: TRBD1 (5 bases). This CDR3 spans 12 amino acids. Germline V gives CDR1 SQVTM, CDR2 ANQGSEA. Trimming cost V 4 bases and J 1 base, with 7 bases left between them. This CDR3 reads CSVVGGNYGYTF. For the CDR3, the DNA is TGCAGCGTTGTGGGGGGTAACTATGGCTACACCTTC. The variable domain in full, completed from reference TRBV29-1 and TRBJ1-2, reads SAVISQKPSRDICQRGTSLTIQCQVDSQVTMMFWYRQQPGQSLTLIATANQGSEATYESGFVIDKFPISRPNLTFSTLTVSNMSPEDSSIYLCSVVGGNYGYTFGSGTRLTVV.

The CDR3 coding sequence is TGCGCCAGCAGCTTCAGTAGGGAGACTGAAGCTTTCTTT. Amino acids: CASSFSRETEAFF. V usage is TRBV5-1 and J usage is TRBJ1-1, with D uncertain. The CDR3 is 13 residues long. CDR1 and CDR2 from the germline V gene are SGHRS and YFSETQ. Trimming took 2 bases from V and 5 from J, leaving 10 bases between them.

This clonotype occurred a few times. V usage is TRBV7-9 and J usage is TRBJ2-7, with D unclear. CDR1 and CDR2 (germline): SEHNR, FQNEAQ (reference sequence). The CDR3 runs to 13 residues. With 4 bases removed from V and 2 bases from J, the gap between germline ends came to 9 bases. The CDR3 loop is CASSSALPYEQYF. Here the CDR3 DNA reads TGTGCCAGCAGCTCCGCACTGCCCTACGAGCAGTACTTC.

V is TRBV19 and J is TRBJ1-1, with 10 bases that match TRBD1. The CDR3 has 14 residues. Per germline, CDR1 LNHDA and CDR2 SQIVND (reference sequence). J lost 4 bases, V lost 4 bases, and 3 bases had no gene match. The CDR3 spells CASSTTGGGTEAFF. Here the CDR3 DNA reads TGTGCCAGTAGTACGACAGGGGGCGGCACTGAAGCTTTCTTT.

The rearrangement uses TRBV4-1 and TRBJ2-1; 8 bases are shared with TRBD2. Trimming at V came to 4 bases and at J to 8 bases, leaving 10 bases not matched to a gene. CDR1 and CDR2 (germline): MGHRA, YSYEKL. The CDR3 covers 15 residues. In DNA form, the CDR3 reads TGCGCCAGCAGCCCACCGGGACTAGAGTTGGATGAGCAGTTCTTC. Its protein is CASSPPGLELDEQFF.

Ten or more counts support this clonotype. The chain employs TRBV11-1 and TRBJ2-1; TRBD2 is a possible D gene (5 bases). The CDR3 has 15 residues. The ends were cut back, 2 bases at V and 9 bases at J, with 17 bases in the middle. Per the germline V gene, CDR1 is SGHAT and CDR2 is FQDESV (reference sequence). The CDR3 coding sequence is TGTGCCAGCAGCTTATCCAGCGGACCTCGGGGTGAGCAGTTCTTC. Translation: CASSLSSGPRGEQFF.

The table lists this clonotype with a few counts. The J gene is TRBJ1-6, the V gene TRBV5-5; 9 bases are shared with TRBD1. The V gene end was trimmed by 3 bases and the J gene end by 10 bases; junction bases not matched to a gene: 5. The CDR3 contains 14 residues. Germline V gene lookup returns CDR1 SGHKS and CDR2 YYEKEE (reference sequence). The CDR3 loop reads CASSWTGAGSPLHF. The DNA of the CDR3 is TGTGCCAGCAGCTGGACAGGGGCGGGCTCACCCCTCCACTTT.

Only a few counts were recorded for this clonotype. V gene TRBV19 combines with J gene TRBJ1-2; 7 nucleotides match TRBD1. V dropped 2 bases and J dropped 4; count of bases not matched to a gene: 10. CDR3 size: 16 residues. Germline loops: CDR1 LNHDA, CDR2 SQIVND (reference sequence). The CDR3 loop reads CASSISRTGPSYGYTF. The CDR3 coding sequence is TGTGCCAGTAGTATATCTCGGACAGGCCCGAGCTATGGCTACACCTTC.

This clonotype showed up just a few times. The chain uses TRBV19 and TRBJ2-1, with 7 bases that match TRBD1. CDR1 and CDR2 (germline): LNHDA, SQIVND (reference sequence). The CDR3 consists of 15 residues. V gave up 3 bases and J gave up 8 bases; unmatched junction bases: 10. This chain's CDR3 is CASSITTWDSYEQFF. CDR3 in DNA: TGTGCCAGTAGTATTACTACGTGGGACAGCTATGAGCAGTTCTTC.

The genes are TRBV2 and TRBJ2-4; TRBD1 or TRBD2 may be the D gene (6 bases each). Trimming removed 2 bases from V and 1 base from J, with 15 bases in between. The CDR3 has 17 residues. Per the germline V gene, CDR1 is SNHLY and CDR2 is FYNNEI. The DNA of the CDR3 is TGTGCCAGCAGTGAACCTCCGGGGGCGAGGGCCAAAAACATTCAGTACTTC. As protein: CASSEPPGARAKNIQYF.

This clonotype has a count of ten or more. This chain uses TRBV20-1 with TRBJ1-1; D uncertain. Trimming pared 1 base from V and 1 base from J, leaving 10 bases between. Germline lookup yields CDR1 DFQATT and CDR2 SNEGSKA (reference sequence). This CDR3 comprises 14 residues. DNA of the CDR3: TGCAGTGCTAGAGCTGGCATGTGGAACACTGAAGCTTTCTTT. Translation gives CSARAGMWNTEAFF.

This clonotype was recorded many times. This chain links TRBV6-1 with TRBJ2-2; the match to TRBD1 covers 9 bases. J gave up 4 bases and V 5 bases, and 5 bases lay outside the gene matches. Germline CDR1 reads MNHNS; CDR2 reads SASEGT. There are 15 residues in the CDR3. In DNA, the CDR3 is TGTGCCAGCAGTCCCTGGGACAGGGCCACCGGGGAGCTGTTTTTT. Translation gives CASSPWDRATGELFF.

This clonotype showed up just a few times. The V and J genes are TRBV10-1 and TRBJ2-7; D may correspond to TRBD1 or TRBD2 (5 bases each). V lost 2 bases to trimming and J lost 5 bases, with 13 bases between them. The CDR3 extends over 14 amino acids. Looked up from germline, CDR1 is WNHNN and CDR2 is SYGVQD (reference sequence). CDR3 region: CASSEGGEGHEQYF. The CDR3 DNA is TGCGCCAGCAGTGAGGGGGGAGAAGGCCACGAGCAGTACTTC.

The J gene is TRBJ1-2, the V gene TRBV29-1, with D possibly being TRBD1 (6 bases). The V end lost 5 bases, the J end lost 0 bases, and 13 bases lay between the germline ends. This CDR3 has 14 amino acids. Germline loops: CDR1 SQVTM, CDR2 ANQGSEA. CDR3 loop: CSVSRTDSNYGYTF. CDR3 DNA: TGCAGCGTTTCCCGGACAGACTCTAACTATGGCTACACCTTC.

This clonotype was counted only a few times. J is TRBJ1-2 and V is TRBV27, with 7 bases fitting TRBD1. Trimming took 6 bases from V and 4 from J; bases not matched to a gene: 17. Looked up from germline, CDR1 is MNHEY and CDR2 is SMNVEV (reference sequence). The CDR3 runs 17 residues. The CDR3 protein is CASSSTSGTELFYGYTF. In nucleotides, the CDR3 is TGTGCCAGCAGCTCGACCTCCGGGACAGAGCTTTTCTATGGCTACACCTTC.

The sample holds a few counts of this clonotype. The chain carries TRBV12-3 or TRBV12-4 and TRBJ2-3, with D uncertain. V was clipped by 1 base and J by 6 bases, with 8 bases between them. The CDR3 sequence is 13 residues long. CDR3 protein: CASSLGDGDTQYF. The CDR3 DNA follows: TGTGCCAGCAGTTTAGGAGACGGCGATACGCAGTATTTT.

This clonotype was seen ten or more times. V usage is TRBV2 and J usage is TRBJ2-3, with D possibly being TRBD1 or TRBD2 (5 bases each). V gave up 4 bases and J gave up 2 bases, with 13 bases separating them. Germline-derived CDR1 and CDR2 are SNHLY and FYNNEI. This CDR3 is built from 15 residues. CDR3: CASSAQGVVTDTQYF. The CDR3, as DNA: TGTGCCAGCAGTGCCCAGGGAGTAGTCACAGATACGCAGTATTTT.

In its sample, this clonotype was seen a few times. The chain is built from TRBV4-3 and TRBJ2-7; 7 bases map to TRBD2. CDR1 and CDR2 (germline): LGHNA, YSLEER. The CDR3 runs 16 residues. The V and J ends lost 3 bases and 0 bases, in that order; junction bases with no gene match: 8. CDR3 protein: CASSQGTSVSSYEQYF. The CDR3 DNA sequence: TGCGCCAGCAGCCAGGGTACTAGCGTGAGCTCCTACGAGCAGTACTTC.

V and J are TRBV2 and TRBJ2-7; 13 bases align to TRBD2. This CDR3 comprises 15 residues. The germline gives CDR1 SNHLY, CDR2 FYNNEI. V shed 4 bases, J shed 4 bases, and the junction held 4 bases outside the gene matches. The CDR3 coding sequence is TGTGCCAGCAGTGGTACTAGCGGGAGGGGTTACGAGCAGTACTTC. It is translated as CASSGTSGRGYEQYF.

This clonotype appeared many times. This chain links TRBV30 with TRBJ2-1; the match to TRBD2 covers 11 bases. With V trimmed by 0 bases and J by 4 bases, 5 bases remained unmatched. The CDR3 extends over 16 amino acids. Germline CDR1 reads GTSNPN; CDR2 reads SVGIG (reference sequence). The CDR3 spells CAWSVRTSGSYNEQFF. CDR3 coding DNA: TGTGCCTGGAGTGTAAGGACTAGCGGGTCATACAATGAGCAGTTCTTC.

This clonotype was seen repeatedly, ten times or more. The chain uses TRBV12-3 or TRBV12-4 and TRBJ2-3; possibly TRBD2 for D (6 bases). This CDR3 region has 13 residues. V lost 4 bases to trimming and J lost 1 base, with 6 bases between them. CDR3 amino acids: CASSWRGTDTQYF. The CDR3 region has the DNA TGTGCCAGCAGTTGGAGGGGCACAGATACGCAGTATTTT.

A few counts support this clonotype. This CDR3 is CASSFSYTDTQYF. The CDR3 region has the DNA TGTGCCAGCAGCTTCTCGTACACAGATACGCAGTATTTT. The rearrangement joins TRBV7-3 to TRBJ2-3; D is uncertain. This CDR3 region has 13 residues. V was shortened by 3 bases and J by 2 bases, with 6 bases between the two germline ends. Germline V gives CDR1 SGHTA, CDR2 FQGTGA.

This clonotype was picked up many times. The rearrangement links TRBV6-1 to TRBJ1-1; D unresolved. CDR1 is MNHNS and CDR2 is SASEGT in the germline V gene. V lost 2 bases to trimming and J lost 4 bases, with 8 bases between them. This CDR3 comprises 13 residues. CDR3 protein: CASSERFSTEAFF. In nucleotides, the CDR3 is TGTGCCAGCAGTGAAAGGTTTAGCACTGAAGCTTTCTTT.

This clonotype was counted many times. CDR3 nucleotide sequence: TGTGCCAGCAGCGTTAGCGGGGGTTCGACACAGCAGTTCTTC. Residues: CASSVSGGSTQQFF. The rearrangement links TRBV6-1 to TRBJ2-1; TRBD2 matches at 9 bases. The junction had 11 bases not matched to a gene; V was cut back by 6 bases and J by 11 bases. The CDR3 contains 14 residues. Germline V gene data show CDR1 as MNHNS and CDR2 as SASEGT.

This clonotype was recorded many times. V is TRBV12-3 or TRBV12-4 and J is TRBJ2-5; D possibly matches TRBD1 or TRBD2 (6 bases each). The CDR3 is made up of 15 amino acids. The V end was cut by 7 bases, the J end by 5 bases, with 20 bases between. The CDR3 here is CASNRRGDGGETQYF. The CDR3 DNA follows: TGTGCCAGCAATCGGAGGGGGGACGGCGGCGAGACCCAGTACTTC.

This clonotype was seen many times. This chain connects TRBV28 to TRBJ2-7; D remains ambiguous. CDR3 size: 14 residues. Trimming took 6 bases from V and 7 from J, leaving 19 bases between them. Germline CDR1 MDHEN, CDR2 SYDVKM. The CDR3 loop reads CASSQTGPAREQYF. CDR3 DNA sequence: TGTGCCAGCAGCCAAACTGGGCCGGCGCGGGAGCAGTACTTC.

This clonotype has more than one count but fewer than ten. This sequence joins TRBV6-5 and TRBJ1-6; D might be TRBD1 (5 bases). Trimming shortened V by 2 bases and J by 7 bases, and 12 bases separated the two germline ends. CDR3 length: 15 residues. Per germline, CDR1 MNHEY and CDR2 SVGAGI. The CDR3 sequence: CASSYETGANSPLHF. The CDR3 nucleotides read TGTGCCAGCAGTTACGAGACCGGGGCCAATTCACCCCTCCACTTT.

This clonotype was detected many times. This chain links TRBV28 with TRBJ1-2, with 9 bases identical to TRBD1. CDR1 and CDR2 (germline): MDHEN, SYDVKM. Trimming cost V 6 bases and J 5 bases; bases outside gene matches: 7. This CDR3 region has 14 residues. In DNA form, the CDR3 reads TGTGCCAGCAGCTCCACGGGACAGGGTTATGGCTACACCTTC. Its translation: CASSSTGQGYGYTF.

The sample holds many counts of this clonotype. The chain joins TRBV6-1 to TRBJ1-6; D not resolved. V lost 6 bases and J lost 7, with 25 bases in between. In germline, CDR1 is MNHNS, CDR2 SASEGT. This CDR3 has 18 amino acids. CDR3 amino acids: CASRGRRWRAGRNSPLHF. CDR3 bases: TGTGCCAGCAGGGGCAGGCGTTGGAGGGCGGGGAGGAATTCACCCCTCCACTTT.

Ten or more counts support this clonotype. The chain's CDR3 is CASRAAQETQYF. CDR3 in DNA: TGTGCCAGCCGGGCAGCCCAAGAGACCCAGTACTTC. The chain joins TRBV12-3 or TRBV12-4 to TRBJ2-5, with no clear D. The CDR3 consists of 12 residues. Trimming took off 8 bases at V and 1 base at J, with 8 bases between the two ends.